This T cell receptor (beta chain) was captured by sequencing in a study of blood T cell repertoires in COVID-19 (dated by TCRdb to the early 2020s). For the study in its entirety: Samples from collaborators originated in the United States, Italy and Spain and spanned both the acute and convalescent phases of COVID-19. The samples were drawn from the first 160 participants of the ongoing ImmuneRACE study and from some 1,300 subjects provided by 6 global collaborators. A freely available public database, intended as a resource for researchers studying the immune response to SARS-CoV-2, is where the repertoires were released. Deeply sampled blood TCRbeta repertoires from subjects exposed to, actively infected with, or recovered from COVID-19 were included in the dataset. The prospective study material was composed of cDNA or gDNA derived from T cells, B-cell-depleted T cells, or PBMCs. HLA class I and class II types, where available, came from metadata supplied by the sample provider rather than from assay-based typing. Nearly every sample came with metadata listing a de-identified subject ID, COVID-19 status, age in years and sex. The research as a whole found: The amount of clinical and demographic metadata varied by source and participant and was provided uncurated.

Whole blood was collected in K2EDTA tubes by collaborating institutions according to the institutions' own protocols. Collaborator samples were shipped for TCRbeta analysis as frozen whole blood, isolated PBMCs, or DNA extracted from either sample type. TCRbeta CDR3 regions were amplified from genomic DNA by means of the immunoSEQ Assay, a bias-controlled multiplex PCR. The study's processing was this. Within the assay, amplification of reference gene primers was used to estimate how many nucleated cells each sample contained. Sequence reads were collapsed and filtered to measure the absolute abundance of every unique TCRbeta CDR3 rearrangement. For each sample, productive Simpson clonality was calculated as the square root of Simpson's diversity index across productive rearrangements. The table was pulled from immuneACCESS by TCRdb, which kept in-frame rearrangements only. Such tables lose some clones; where checked, under half of the loss comes from unresolved V genes, and the rest has no known cause. V and J calls and clone size come straight from that table; D and trimming were deduced from the DNA. Across this sample there are 240,000 or so clones, with more than 75% seen only once. The top ten constitute about an eighth of the sample.

Remarks on this clone: Its antigen remains undetermined. Base qualities are not at hand, and no much larger clone is one base apart.

The CDR3 spans 15 residues, from the cysteine through the phenylalanine. CDR3 DNA only is kept here, 45 bases in frame from base 1. CDR1 and CDR2, per the germline V gene, are MRHNA and SNTAGT. V is pared back by 6 bases and J by 3 bases, with 14 bases lying between the germline termini. The sequencing sample was made of peripheral blood. The rearrangement combines TRBV6-4 with TRBJ1-4, with the D gene not confidently named. This TCR derives from an older woman with active or convalescent COVID-19. The CDR3 in this case is CASSRGRPANEKLFF. Read as DNA, the sequence is TGTGCCAGCAGCCGCGGGAGGCCCGCTAATGAAAAACTGTTTTTT.